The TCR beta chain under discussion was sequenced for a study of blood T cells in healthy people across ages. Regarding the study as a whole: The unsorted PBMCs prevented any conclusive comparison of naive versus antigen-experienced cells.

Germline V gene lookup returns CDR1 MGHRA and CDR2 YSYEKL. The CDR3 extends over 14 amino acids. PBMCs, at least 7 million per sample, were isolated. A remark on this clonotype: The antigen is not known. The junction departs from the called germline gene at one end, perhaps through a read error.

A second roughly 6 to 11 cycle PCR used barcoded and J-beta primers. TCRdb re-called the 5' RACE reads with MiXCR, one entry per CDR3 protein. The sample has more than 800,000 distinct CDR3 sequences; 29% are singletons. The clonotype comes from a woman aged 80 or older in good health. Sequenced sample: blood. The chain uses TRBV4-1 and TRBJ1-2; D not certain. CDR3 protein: CASSQDRYNYSYTF. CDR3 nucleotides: TGCGCCAGCAGCCAAGATAGATATAACTATAGCTACACCTTC.